This T cell receptor (beta chain) emerged from a study of T cell responses to AZD1222 COVID-19 vaccine. Study results and caveats: Following two doses of AZD1222, Spike-specific TCR breadth and depth rose.

There are 16 residues in the CDR3. V lost 4 bases, J lost 6 bases, and 10 bases stayed unmatched. CDR1 is SGDLS and CDR2 is YYNGEE in the germline V gene. Data came from immunoSEQ multiplex PCR; TCRdb stores just in-frame clones and leaves some out. The data show approximately 92,000 clones, roughly nine tenths seen once. To note about this clone: Antigen unknown.

The chain links TRBV9 to TRBJ1-4, with 9 bases that match TRBD1. The sample consisted of peripheral blood, taken on day 0 of AZD1222 vaccination. The TCR was taken from an adult in good health. For the CDR3, the DNA is TGTGCCAGCAGCAAACAGGGGGCAGGTCGGGATGAAAAACTGTTTTTT. Its protein product is CASSKQGAGRDEKLFF.